Listed below are T cell receptor beta chains from one sample, sequenced in a study of blood T cell repertoires in COVID-19. Repertoires were generated with immunoSEQ multiplex PCR, while TCRdb's copy carries only in-frame clones and drops some. This repertoire shows under 300,000 clones, 81% found once; its top ten account for around 3.2%. The sequenced sample consisted of peripheral blood. The origin of the receptors is a woman aged 55-70 years with active or convalescent COVID-19. The CDR3 runs from the conserved cysteine through the conserved F or W. Each record gives: clone size, V gene, J gene, D gene, CDR3 protein, CDR3 DNA. A D gene is named only where the DNA matches it firmly. Clone size appears in some rows only: once, few, many, or a class for an expanded clone.

size: NA
V: TRBV5-5
J: TRBJ1-4
D: NA
CDR3: CASSRHLRGSDEKLFF
DNA: TGTGCCAGCAGCCGCCATCTCAGGGGATCGGATGAAAAACTGTTTTTT

size: NA
V: TRBV25-1
J: TRBJ2-3
D: NA
CDR3: CASSEGQISTDTQYF
DNA: TGTGCCAGCAGTGAAGGTCAGATAAGCACAGATACGCAGTATTTT

size: NA
V: TRBV6-5
J: TRBJ1-4
D: NA
CDR3: CASRDSATNEKLFF
DNA: TGTGCCAGCAGGGACAGCGCAACTAATGAAAAACTGTTTTTT

size: once
V: TRBV30
J: TRBJ1-3
D: NA
CDR3: CASSPERGSGNTIYF
DNA: TGTGCCTCCTCCCCGGAGCGGGGAAGTGGAAACACCATATATTTT

size: NA
V: TRBV10-3
J: TRBJ1-1
D: TRBD1
CDR3: CAISEQGQGDWTEAFF
DNA: TGTGCCATCAGTGAGCAAGGACAGGGCGACTGGACCGAAGCTTTCTTT

size: NA
V: TRBV9
J: TRBJ1-2
D: NA
CDR3: CASSVTDSPANYGYTF
DNA: TGTGCCAGCAGCGTAACGGACAGTCCAGCTAACTATGGCTACACCTTC

size: few
V: TRBV30
J: TRBJ1-1
D: NA
CDR3: CAWRVETGVLEAFF
DNA: TGTGCCTGGAGGGTAGAGACCGGGGTCCTCGAAGCTTTCTTT

size: NA
V: TRBV4-1
J: TRBJ1-4
D: TRBD1
CDR3: CASSQGDRVSNEKLFF
DNA: TGCGCCAGCAGCCAAGGAGACAGGGTTTCTAATGAAAAACTGTTTTTT

size: NA
V: TRBV12-3/TRBV12-4
J: TRBJ1-5
D: TRBD1
CDR3: CASNRGGQPQHF
DNA: TGTGCCAGCAACAGGGGAGGTCAGCCCCAGCATTTT

size: few
V: TRBV10-2
J: TRBJ1-5
D: TRBD1
CDR3: CASSGQGYNQPQHF
DNA: TGCGCCAGCAGTGGACAGGGGTACAATCAGCCCCAGCATTTT

size: NA
V: TRBV5-1
J: TRBJ2-5
D: TRBD1
CDR3: CASRSTGGGETQYF
DNA: TGCGCCAGCAGGTCGACAGGGGGCGGGGAGACCCAGTACTTC

size: NA
V: TRBV9
J: TRBJ1-2
D: TRBD1
CDR3: CASETGTGHGYTF
DNA: TGTGCCAGCGAGACGGGGACAGGGCATGGCTACACCTTC

size: NA
V: TRBV7-3
J: TRBJ1-2
D: TRBD1
CDR3: CASSPSHFPGTAYGYTF
DNA: TGTGCCAGCAGCCCTTCCCACTTTCCTGGGACAGCCTATGGCTACACCTTC

size: NA
V: TRBV24-1
J: TRBJ2-1
D: TRBD1
CDR3: CATSDPGTGGGNEQFF
DNA: TGTGCCACCAGTGATCCCGGGACAGGGGGAGGCAATGAGCAGTTCTTC

size: NA
V: TRBV7-9
J: TRBJ1-5
D: NA
CDR3: CASSFSGNNQPQHF
DNA: TGTGCCAGCAGCTTTTCAGGGAACAATCAGCCCCAGCATTTT

size: NA
V: TRBV9
J: TRBJ1-1
D: NA
CDR3: CASSVEAVNTEAFF
DNA: TGTGCCAGCAGCGTAGAAGCCGTGAACACTGAAGCTTTCTTT

size: NA
V: TRBV7-6
J: TRBJ2-5
D: NA
CDR3: CASSLTIGETQETQYF
DNA: TGTGCCAGCAGCTTAACTATCGGGGAAACGCAAGAGACCCAGTACTTC

size: NA
V: TRBV4-2
J: TRBJ2-4
D: NA
CDR3: CASRQGGPGNIQYF
DNA: TGTGCCAGCAGGCAGGGGGGCCCCGGAAACATTCAGTACTTC

size: NA
V: TRBV27
J: TRBJ2-1
D: TRBD2
CDR3: CASSLIASGGGQFF
DNA: TGTGCCAGCAGTTTAATCGCTAGCGGGGGGGGACAGTTCTTC

size: NA
V: TRBV7-3
J: TRBJ2-3
D: TRBD2
CDR3: CASSFLGLAGDTQYF
DNA: TGTGCCAGTAGCTTCCTGGGGCTAGCGGGGGATACGCAGTATTTT

size: NA
V: TRBV9
J: TRBJ2-2
D: TRBD1
CDR3: CASSVVTGGFSGELFF
DNA: TGTGCCAGCAGCGTAGTTACAGGGGGATTCTCCGGGGAGCTGTTTTTT

size: NA
V: TRBV19
J: TRBJ1-2
D: NA
CDR3: CASSVPTGAGRYGYTF
DNA: TGTGCCAGTAGTGTCCCCACGGGCGCGGGACGCTATGGCTACACCTTC

size: NA
V: TRBV29-1
J: TRBJ2-3
D: NA
CDR3: CSVAGQFGDTQYF
DNA: TGCAGCGTCGCGGGACAGTTCGGGGATACGCAGTATTTT

size: NA
V: TRBV6-6
J: TRBJ1-5
D: NA
CDR3: CASSYSGGAGNQPQHF
DNA: TGTGCCAGCAGTTACTCGGGGGGGGCTGGCAATCAGCCCCAGCATTTT

size: once
V: TRBV29-1
J: TRBJ1-3
D: NA
CDR3: CSVDRSEYTIYF
DNA: TGCAGCGTCGACAGGAGTGAATACACCATATATTTT

size: NA
V: TRBV15
J: TRBJ2-7
D: TRBD2
CDR3: CATSRDLAGINEQYF
DNA: TGTGCCACCAGCAGAGATCTAGCGGGTATTAACGAGCAGTACTTC

size: NA
V: TRBV5-6
J: TRBJ1-2
D: TRBD1
CDR3: CASSLVGQGKNYGYTF
DNA: TGTGCCAGCAGCTTGGTCGGACAGGGGAAGAACTATGGCTACACCTTC

size: NA
V: TRBV7-3
J: TRBJ2-1
D: TRBD2
CDR3: CASSLGLAGGEQFF
DNA: TGTGCCAGCAGCCTGGGACTAGCGGGGGGCGAGCAGTTCTTC

size: NA
V: TRBV12-5
J: TRBJ2-3
D: NA
CDR3: CASGLGQQQDTQYF
DNA: TGTGCTAGTGGTTTGGGACAGCAACAAGATACGCAGTATTTT

size: once
V: TRBV2
J: TRBJ2-1
D: NA
CDR3: CASSDRSGTYNEQFF
DNA: TGTGCCAGCAGTGACCGAAGCGGAACCTACAATGAGCAGTTCTTC

size: once
V: TRBV6-2/TRBV6-3
J: TRBJ2-7
D: TRBD1
CDR3: CASSTLTGITYEQYF
DNA: TGTGCCAGCAGCACCTTGACAGGGATAACCTACGAGCAGTACTTC

size: NA
V: TRBV5-1
J: TRBJ2-3
D: NA
CDR3: CASSLAPMETDTQYF
DNA: TGCGCCAGCAGCTTGGCCCCCATGGAGACAGATACGCAGTATTTT

size: NA
V: TRBV2
J: TRBJ2-3
D: TRBD1
CDR3: CASSLRQGISTDTQYF
DNA: TGTGCCAGCAGTCTCCGACAGGGGATCAGCACAGATACGCAGTATTTT

size: NA
V: TRBV5-5
J: TRBJ1-4
D: NA
CDR3: CASSLGPGSREKLFF
DNA: TGTGCCAGCAGCTTGGGTCCAGGGTCGCGTGAAAAACTGTTTTTT

size: NA
V: TRBV19
J: TRBJ2-7
D: TRBD1
CDR3: CASSPQQGFPTYEQYF
DNA: TGTGCCAGTAGTCCGCAACAGGGGTTCCCGACCTACGAGCAGTACTTC

size: NA
V: TRBV30
J: TRBJ1-4
D: NA
CDR3: CAWSVPRPDGKLFF
DNA: TGTGCCTGGAGTGTACCCAGGCCGGATGGAAAACTGTTTTTT

size: few
V: TRBV19
J: TRBJ2-3
D: TRBD2
CDR3: CASSVFPGTSGGLGRDTQYF
DNA: TGTGCCAGTAGTGTGTTTCCCGGGACTAGCGGGGGCCTAGGAAGAGATACGCAGTATTTT

size: NA
V: TRBV12-5
J: TRBJ2-3
D: NA
CDR3: CASGLVDTTNTQYF
DNA: TGTGCTAGTGGTTTGGTAGACACGACAAATACGCAGTATTTT

size: NA
V: TRBV12-3/TRBV12-4
J: TRBJ2-1
D: NA
CDR3: CASSPDIKQFF
DNA: TGTGCCAGCAGCCCGGACATAAAGCAGTTCTTC

size: NA
V: TRBV29-1
J: TRBJ2-7
D: TRBD1
CDR3: CSVEGQGLAREQYF
DNA: TGCAGCGTTGAAGGACAGGGGTTGGCGCGCGAGCAGTACTTC

size: many
V: TRBV13
J: TRBJ1-2
D: NA
CDR3: CASSLAWLLQTATNYGYTF
DNA: TGTGCCAGCAGCTTAGCCTGGCTCCTCCAGACAGCTACGAACTATGGCTACACCTTC

size: NA
V: TRBV28
J: TRBJ2-7
D: TRBD2
CDR3: CASRSRGGTYEQYF
DNA: TGTGCCAGCAGATCCCGGGGGGGCACCTACGAGCAGTACTTC

size: few
V: TRBV7-2
J: TRBJ1-4
D: NA
CDR3: CAGRTTNEKLFF
DNA: TGCGCGGGCCGTACAACTAATGAAAAACTGTTTTTT

size: NA
V: TRBV29-1
J: TRBJ1-3
D: NA
CDR3: CSGRGTNSGNTIYF
DNA: TGCAGCGGTCGAGGTACGAACTCTGGAAACACCATATATTTT

size: NA
V: TRBV5-1
J: TRBJ2-1
D: TRBD2
CDR3: CASSTSSGVTANEQFF
DNA: TGCGCCAGCAGCACCTCCAGCGGGGTTACGGCAAATGAGCAGTTCTTC

size: NA
V: TRBV5-4
J: TRBJ2-3
D: TRBD2
CDR3: CASSLAELAGNTQYF
DNA: TGTGCCAGCAGCTTGGCTGAGCTAGCGGGTAATACGCAGTATTTT

size: once
V: TRBV9
J: TRBJ1-6
D: NA
CDR3: CASSVETDNYNSPLHF
DNA: TGTGCCAGCAGCGTAGAGACAGATAACTATAATTCACCCCTCCACTTT

size: few
V: TRBV7-3
J: TRBJ1-2
D: NA
CDR3: CASSLAGEAYYGYTF
DNA: TGTGCCAGCAGCTTAGCGGGAGAAGCCTACTATGGCTACACCTTC

size: NA
V: TRBV4-1
J: TRBJ1-2
D: NA
CDR3: CASSLRVGEGYGYTF
DNA: TGCGCCAGCAGCCTCCGGGTGGGGGAGGGCTATGGCTACACCTTC

size: NA
V: TRBV5-6
J: TRBJ2-1
D: NA
CDR3: CASSLGGRGHNEQFF
DNA: TGTGCCAGCAGCTTGGGTGGCAGGGGCCACAATGAGCAGTTCTTC

size: NA
V: TRBV5-4
J: TRBJ1-1
D: TRBD1
CDR3: CASSAPTGQGAAEAFF
DNA: TGTGCCAGCAGCGCACCAACCGGACAGGGGGCGGCTGAAGCTTTCTTT

size: NA
V: TRBV7-9
J: TRBJ1-3
D: NA
CDR3: CASSPPGSSGNTIYF
DNA: TGTGCCAGCAGCCCCCCCGGGAGCTCTGGAAACACCATATATTTT

size: NA
V: TRBV7-9
J: TRBJ1-2
D: NA
CDR3: CASSLVSGERYGYTF
DNA: TGTGCCAGCAGCTTAGTCTCCGGGGAGCGGTATGGCTACACCTTC